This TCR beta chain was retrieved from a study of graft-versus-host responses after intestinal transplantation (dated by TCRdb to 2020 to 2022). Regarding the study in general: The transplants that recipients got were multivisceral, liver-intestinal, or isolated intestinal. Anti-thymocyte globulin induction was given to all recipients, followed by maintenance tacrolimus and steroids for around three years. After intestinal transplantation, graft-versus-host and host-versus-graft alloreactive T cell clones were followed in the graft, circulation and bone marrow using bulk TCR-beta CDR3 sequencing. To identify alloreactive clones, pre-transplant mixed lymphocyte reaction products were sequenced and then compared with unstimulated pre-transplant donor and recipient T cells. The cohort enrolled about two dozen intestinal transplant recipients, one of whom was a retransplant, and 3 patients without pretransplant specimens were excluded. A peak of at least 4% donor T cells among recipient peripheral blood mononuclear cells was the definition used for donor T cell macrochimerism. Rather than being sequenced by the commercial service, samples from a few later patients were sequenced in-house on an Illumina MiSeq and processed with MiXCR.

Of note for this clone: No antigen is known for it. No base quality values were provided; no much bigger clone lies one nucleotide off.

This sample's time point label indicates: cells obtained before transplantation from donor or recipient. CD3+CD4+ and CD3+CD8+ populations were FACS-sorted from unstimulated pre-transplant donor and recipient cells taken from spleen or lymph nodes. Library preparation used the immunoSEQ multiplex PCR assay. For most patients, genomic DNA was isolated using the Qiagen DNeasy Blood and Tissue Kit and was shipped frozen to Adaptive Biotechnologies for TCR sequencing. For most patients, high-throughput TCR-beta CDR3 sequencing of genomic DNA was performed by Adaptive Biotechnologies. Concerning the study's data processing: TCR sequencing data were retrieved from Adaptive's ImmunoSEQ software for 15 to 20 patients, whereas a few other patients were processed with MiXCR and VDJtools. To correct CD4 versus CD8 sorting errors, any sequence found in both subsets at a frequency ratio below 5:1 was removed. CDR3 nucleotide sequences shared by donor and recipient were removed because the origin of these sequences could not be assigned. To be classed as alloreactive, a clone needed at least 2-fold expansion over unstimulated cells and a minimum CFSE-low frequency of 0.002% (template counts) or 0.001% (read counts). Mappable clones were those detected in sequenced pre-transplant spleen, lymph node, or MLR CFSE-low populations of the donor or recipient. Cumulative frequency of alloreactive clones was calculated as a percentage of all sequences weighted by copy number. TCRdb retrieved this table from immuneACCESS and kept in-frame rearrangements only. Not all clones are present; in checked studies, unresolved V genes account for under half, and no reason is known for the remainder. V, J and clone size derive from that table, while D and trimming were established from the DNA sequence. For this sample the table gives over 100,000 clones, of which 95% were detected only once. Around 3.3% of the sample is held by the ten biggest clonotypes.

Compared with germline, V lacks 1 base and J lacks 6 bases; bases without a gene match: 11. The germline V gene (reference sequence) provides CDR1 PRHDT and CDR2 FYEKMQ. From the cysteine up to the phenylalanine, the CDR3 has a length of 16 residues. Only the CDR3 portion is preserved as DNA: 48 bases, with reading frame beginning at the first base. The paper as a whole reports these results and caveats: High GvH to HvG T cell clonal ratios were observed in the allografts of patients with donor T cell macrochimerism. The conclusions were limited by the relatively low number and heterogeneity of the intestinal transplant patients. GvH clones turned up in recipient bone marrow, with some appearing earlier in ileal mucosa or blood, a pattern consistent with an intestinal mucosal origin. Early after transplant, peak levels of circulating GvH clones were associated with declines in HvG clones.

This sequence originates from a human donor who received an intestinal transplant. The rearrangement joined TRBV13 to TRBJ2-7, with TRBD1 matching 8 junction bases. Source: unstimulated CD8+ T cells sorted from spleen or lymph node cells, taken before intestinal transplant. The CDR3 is CASSLVEGQGPLEQYF. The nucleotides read TGTGCCAGCAGCTTAGTCGAAGGACAGGGCCCCCTCGAGCAGTACTTC. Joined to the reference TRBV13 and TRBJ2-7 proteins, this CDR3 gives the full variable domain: AAGVIQSPRHLIKEKRETATLKCYPIPRHDTVYWYQQGPGQDPQFLISFYEKMQSDKGSIPDRFSAQQFSDYHSELNMSSLELGDSALYFCASSLVEGQGPLEQYFGPGTRLTVT.